Below are 13 T cell receptor beta chains sequenced from a single sample in a study of preoperative IRX-2 immunotherapy in early breast cancer. Some clones are missing from TCRdb's copy, which holds only in-frame ones; the method was immunoSEQ multiplex PCR. This table holds about 25,000 clones, around four fifths found once. Treatment in this sample: preoperative locoregional IRX-2 cytokine immunotherapy. The source material was lymph node tissue, sampled after IRX-2 immunotherapy. Receptors were obtained from a human donor with breast cancer.

This sequence joins TRBV6-8 and TRBJ2-1, with D possibly TRBD2 on 6 matching bases. The length of the CDR3 is 16 residues. Germline V gene lookup returns CDR1 MNHGY and CDR2 SAAAGT. The germline V and J ends were trimmed by 8 bases and 0 bases, with 17 bases remaining between them. The CDR3 loop is CASYGSGRSSYNEQFF. The DNA of the CDR3 is TGTGCCAGCTACGGTAGCGGTCGATCCTCCTACAATGAGCAGTTCTTC.

J is TRBJ1-4 and V is TRBV5-1; the D gene is possibly TRBD1 (5 bases). Per germline, CDR1 SGHRS and CDR2 YFSETQ. This CDR3 comprises 14 residues. The V end was cut by 1 base, the J end by 7 bases, with 11 bases between. The CDR3 loop is CASSLSRRGEKLFF. CDR3 coding DNA: TGCGCCAGCAGCTTGAGCCGGAGGGGTGAAAAACTGTTTTTT.

The chain joins TRBV6-8 to TRBJ2-3, with 8 nucleotides matching TRBD2. The junction had 6 bases not matched to a gene; V was cut back by 0 bases and J by 1 base. The CDR3 has 17 amino acids. Germline CDR1 and CDR2: MNHGY and SAAAGT. CDR3 region: CASSYSRSAGGTDTQYF. The CDR3, as DNA: TGTGCCAGCAGTTACTCGAGGTCAGCGGGGGGCACAGATACGCAGTATTTT.

This clone was counted only a few times. V usage is TRBV6-8 and J usage is TRBJ1-1; D is possibly TRBD1 (5 bases). Germline CDR1 MNHGY, CDR2 SAAAGT. The CDR3 loop spans 13 amino acids. The ends were cut back, 7 bases at V and 6 bases at J, with 15 bases in the middle. CDR3 coding DNA: TGTGCCAGCACCCAAGGGGCAGAGCCTGAAGCTTTCTTT. Protein: CASTQGAEPEAFF.

This clone turned up a few times. Other nucleotide sequences in the sample specify the same CDR3. The V call is TRBV19, the J call TRBJ2-3, with D perhaps matching TRBD1 (5 bases). V shed 2 bases and J shed 0 bases, with 12 bases lying between them. Germline values: CDR1 LNHDA, CDR2 SQIVND (reference sequence). The CDR3 contains 16 residues. DNA for the CDR3: TGTGCCAGTAGTATAACAGGCAGGTCTAGCACAGATACGCAGTATTTT. Translating gives CASSITGRSSTDTQYF.

The chain has TRBV11-3 and TRBJ1-3; a weak D match, TRBD1 (5 bases). There are 15 residues in the CDR3. Germline V gene data show CDR1 as SGHNT and CDR2 as YENEEA. With 2 bases removed from V and 7 bases from J, the gap between germline ends came to 15 bases. DNA for the CDR3: TGTGCCAGCAGCTTAAGTGAAACAGGTCGGAACACCATATATTTT. Residues: CASSLSETGRNTIYF.

This clone occurred a few times. The rearrangement joins TRBV11-3 to TRBJ2-5; 8 bases are shared with TRBD2. CDR1 is SGHNT, CDR2 YENEEA, per germline. V trimming: 4 bases; J trimming: 5 bases; junction bases outside the gene matches: 9. The CDR3 totals 15 residues. The CDR3 region is CASSWKPGGVETQYF. Written as DNA, the CDR3 is TGTGCCAGCAGCTGGAAGCCCGGGGGGGTGGAGACCCAGTACTTC.

The chain uses TRBV7-5 and TRBJ2-3; the table's D call of TRBD1 was not tested on the DNA. TRBV7-5 is deemed a pseudogene. The length of the CDR3 is 14 residues. The chain's CDR3 is CASSLGRGTDTQYF. The CDR3 bases are TGTGCCAGCAGCCTGGGCAGGGGCACAGATACGCAGTATTTT.

The chain uses TRBV18 and TRBJ2-2, with D possibly TRBD1 on 6 matching bases. The CDR3 runs to 16 residues. Germline V gene sequence: CDR1 KGHSH, CDR2 LQKENI. Trimming pared 0 bases from V and 1 base from J, leaving 9 bases between. CDR3 DNA sequence: TGTGCCAGCTCACCACCTTGGACAGTGAACACCGGGGAGCTGTTTTTT. Protein sequence: CASSPPWTVNTGELFF.

Here the CDR3 DNA reads TGTGCCAGCAGCTGGCCCCCAGGGGGAGGAAACAATGAGCAGTTCTTC. As protein: CASSWPPGGGNNEQFF. This chain links TRBV7-6 with TRBJ2-1; weak D call: TRBD1 (7 bases). CDR3 length equals 16 residues. With 4 bases removed from V and 5 bases from J, the gap between germline ends came to 18 bases. Germline CDR1 and CDR2: SGHVS and FNYEAQ. The variable domain in full, with the rest retrieved from reference TRBV7-6 and TRBJ2-1, is GAGVSQSPRYKVTKRGQDVALRCDPISGHVSLYWYRQALGQGPEFLTYFNYEAQQDKSGLPNDRFSAERPEGSISTLTIQRTEQRDSAMYRCASSWPPGGGNNEQFFGPGTRLTVL.

The rearrangement links TRBV14 to TRBJ1-1, with no clear D. The V end lost 0 bases, the J end lost 0 bases, and 11 bases lay between the germline ends. Germline-derived CDR1 and CDR2 are SGHDN and FVKESK. The length of the CDR3 is 16 residues. This CDR3 reads CASSQDRWPLNTEAFF. The CDR3 nucleotides are TGTGCCAGCAGCCAAGATCGGTGGCCCCTGAACACTGAAGCTTTCTTT.

This clone was found a few times. The rearrangement uses TRBV30 and TRBJ2-1, with 10 bases identical to TRBD2. J gave up 3 bases and V 4 bases, and 12 bases lay outside the gene matches. Germline values: CDR1 GTSNPN, CDR2 SVGIG (reference sequence). This CDR3 is 17 amino acids long. CDR3 residues: CAWKCGLAGVDYNEQFF. CDR3 bases: TGTGCCTGGAAATGTGGGCTAGCGGGGGTCGACTACAATGAGCAGTTCTTC.

The chain recombines TRBV19 with TRBJ1-2; TRBD1 matches 8 bases. V lost 5 bases to trimming and J lost 2 bases; unmatched junction nucleotides: 7. CDR3 length: 15 amino acids. CDR1 LNHDA and CDR2 SQIVND come from the germline V gene (reference sequence). CDR3 loop: CASSSRTGWNYGYTF. The CDR3 bases are TGTGCCAGTAGTTCCCGGACAGGGTGGAACTATGGCTACACCTTC.